Detailed here is one T cell receptor beta chain. Antigen unknown. This sample was taken from a study of T cell responses to AZD1222 COVID-19 vaccine. General study points: Donors in the cohort were predominantly white British and more often female, and clonal diversity was possibly underestimated.

Here immunoSEQ multiplex PCR was the method, and the copy in TCRdb shows in-frame clones only, minus some. This sample yields 150,000 to 200,000 clones, of which about 93% are seen a single time; over 0.95% belongs to the top ten. After removal of 5 bases from V and 5 bases from J, the junction contained 14 bases not matched to a gene. The CDR3 consists of 16 residues. The V gene's germline CDR1 is SGHVS and CDR2 FQNEAQ. The sample was peripheral blood, taken 28 days after the second AZD1222 dose. The genes are TRBV7-8 and TRBJ1-2, with TRBD1 matching 7 bases. This sequence was found in an adult who received the AZD1222 COVID-19 vaccine. The CDR3 DNA is TGTGCCAGCAGCGGAGGGTCCCAGGGGGTGGGGTATGGCTACACCTTC. Translation gives CASSGGSQGVGYGYTF.